The T cell receptor (beta chain) described here comes from a study of blood T cells in healthy people across ages. This clonotype was counted a few times. Its cognate antigen is unknown. J was trimmed by 2 bases and V by 4 bases; bases with no gene match: 6. Germline CDR1 and CDR2: WSHSY and SAAADI. There are 15 residues in the CDR3. Study-level findings and limits: Older individuals had lower TCR beta diversity per million T cells (the decline was roughly linear).

Samples each had at least 5.5 micrograms of total RNA extracted. Then a second PCR, running about 6 to 12 cycles, was carried out with a sample-barcoded 5' primer and a J-beta primer mix. TCRdb reprocessed the 5' RACE reads via MiXCR and lists one record per CDR3 protein. Altogether about 730,000 distinct CDR3 sequences are present, roughly two fifths being singletons, with the ten largest covering about 20%. The receptor comes from a woman aged 55 to 70 in good health. The chain is built from TRBV10-2 and TRBJ1-2; 8 positions match TRBD1. Sequenced material: blood. The CDR3 is CASSGRTGLNYGYTF. In nucleotides, the CDR3 is TGCGCCAGCAGTGGGCGGACAGGGTTAAACTATGGCTACACCTTC.